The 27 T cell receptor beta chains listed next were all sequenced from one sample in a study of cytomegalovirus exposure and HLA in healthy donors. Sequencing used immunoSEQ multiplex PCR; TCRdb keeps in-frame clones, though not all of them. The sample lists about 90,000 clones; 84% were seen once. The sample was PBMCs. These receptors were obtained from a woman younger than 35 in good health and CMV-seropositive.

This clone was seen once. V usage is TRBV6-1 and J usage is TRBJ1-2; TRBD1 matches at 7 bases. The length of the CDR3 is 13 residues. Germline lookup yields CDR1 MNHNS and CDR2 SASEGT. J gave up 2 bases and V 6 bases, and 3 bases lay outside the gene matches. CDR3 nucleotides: TGTGCCAGCAGCATGGGACAGAACTATGGCTACACCTTC. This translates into CASSMGQNYGYTF.

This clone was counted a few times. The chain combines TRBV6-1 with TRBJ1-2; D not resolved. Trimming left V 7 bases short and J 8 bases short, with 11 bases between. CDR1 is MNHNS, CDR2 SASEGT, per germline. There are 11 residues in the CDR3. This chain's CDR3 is CASKRVLGYTF. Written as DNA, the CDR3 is TGTGCCAGCAAGAGGGTATTGGGCTACACCTTC.

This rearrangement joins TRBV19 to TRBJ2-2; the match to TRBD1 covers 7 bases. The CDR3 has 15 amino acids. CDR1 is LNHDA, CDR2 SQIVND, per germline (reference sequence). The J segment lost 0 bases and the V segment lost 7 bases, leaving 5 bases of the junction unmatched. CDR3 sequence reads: CASNRQGANTGELFF. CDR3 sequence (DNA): TGTGCCAGTAATAGACAGGGCGCGAACACCGGGGAGCTGTTTTTT.

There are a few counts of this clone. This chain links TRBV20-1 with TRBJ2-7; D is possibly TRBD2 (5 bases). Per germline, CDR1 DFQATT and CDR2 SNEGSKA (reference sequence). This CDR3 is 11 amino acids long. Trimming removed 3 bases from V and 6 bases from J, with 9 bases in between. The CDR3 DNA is TGCAGTGCTAGGGGGAGTCTCGAGCAGTACTTC. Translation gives CSARGSLEQYF.

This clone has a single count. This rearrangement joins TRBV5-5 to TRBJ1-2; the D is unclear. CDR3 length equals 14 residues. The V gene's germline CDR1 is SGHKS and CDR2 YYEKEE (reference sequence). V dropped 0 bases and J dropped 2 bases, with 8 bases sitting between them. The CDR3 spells CASSLEQLNYGYTF. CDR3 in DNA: TGTGCCAGCAGCTTGGAACAGCTAAACTATGGCTACACCTTC. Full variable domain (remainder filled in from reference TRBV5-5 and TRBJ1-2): DAGVTQSPTHLIKTRGQQVTLRCSPISGHKSVSWYQQVLGQGPQFIFQYYEKEERGRGNFPDRFSARQFPNYSSELNVNALLLGDSALYLCASSLEQLNYGYTFGSGTRLTVV.

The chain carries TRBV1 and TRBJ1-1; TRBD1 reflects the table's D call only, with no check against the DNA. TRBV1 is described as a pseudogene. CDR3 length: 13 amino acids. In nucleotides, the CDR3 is TGCACCAGCAGTCTCACAGGGAACACTGAAGCTTTCTTT. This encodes CTSSLTGNTEAFF.

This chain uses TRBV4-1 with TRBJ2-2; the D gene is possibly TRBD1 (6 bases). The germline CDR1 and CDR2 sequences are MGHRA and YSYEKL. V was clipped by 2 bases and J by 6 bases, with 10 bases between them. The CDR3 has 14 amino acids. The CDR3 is CASSQYTGPGELFF. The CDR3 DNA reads TGCGCCAGCAGCCAATATACAGGGCCCGGGGAGCTGTTTTTT.

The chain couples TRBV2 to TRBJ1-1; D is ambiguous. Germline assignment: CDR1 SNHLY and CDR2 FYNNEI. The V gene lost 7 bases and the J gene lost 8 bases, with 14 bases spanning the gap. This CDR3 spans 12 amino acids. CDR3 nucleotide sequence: TGTGCCAGCAACTGGGCGGAGGGAGAAGCTTTCTTT. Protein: CASNWAEGEAFF. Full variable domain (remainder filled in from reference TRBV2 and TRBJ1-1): EPEVTQTPSHQVTQMGQEVILRCVPISNHLYFYWYRQILGQKVEFLVSFYNNEISEKSEIFDDQFSVERPDGSNFTLKIRSTKLEDSAMYFCASNWAEGEAFFGQGTRLTVV.

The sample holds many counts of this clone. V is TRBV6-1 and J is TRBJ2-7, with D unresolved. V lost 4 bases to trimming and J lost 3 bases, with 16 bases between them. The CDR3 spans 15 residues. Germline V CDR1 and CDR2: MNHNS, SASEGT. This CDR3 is CASSGGPRLLYEQYF. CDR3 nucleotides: TGTGCCAGCAGTGGAGGCCCTCGGTTACTCTACGAGCAGTACTTC.

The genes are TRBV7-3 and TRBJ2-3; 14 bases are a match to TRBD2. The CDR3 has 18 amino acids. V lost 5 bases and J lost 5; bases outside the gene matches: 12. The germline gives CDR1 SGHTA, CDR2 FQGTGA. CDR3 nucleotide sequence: TGTGCCAGCAGCCCCTCTCCCGCGACTAGCGGGGGGGTAGATACGCAGTATTTT. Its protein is CASSPSPATSGGVDTQYF.

CDR3 sequence reads: CASSFPGSGNTIYF. The DNA of the CDR3 is TGTGCCAGCAGCTTCCCGGGCTCTGGAAACACCATATATTTT. The rearrangement joins TRBV7-9 to TRBJ1-3; D is unresolved. Germline V CDR1 and CDR2: SEHNR, FQNEAQ (reference sequence). The germline V and J ends were trimmed by 3 bases and 0 bases, with 6 bases remaining between them. CDR3 length equals 14 residues.

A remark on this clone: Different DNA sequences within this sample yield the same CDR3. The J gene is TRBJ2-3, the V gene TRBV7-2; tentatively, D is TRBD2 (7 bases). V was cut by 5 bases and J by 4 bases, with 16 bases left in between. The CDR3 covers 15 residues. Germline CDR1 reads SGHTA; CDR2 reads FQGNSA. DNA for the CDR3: TGTGCCAGCAGCCCTAGGGGGGGTGGGGCAGATACGCAGTATTTT. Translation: CASSPRGGGADTQYF.

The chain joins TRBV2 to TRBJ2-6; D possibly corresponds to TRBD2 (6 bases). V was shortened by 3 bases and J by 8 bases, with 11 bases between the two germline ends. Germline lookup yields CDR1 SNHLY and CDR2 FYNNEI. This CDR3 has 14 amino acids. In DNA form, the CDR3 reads TGTGCCAGCAGTGATCGGGGGACCCCCAACGTCCTGACTTTC. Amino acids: CASSDRGTPNVLTF.

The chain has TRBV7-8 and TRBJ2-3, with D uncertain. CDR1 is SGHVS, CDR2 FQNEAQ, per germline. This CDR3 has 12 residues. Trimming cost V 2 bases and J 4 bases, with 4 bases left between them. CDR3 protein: CASSLFSDTQYF. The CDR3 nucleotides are TGTGCCAGCAGCTTATTCTCAGATACGCAGTATTTT.

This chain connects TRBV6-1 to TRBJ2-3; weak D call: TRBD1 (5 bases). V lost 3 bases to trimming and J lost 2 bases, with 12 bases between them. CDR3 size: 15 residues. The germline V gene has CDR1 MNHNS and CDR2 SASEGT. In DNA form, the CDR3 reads TGTGCCAGCAGTGAGAGACAAGGGGACACAGATACGCAGTATTTT. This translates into CASSERQGDTDTQYF.

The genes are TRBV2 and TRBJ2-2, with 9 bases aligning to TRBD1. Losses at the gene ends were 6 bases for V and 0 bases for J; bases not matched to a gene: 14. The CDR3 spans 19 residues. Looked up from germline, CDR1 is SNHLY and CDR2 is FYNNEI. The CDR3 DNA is TGTGCCAGCAGCGAGGGGACAGGGATTTACTTAACGAACACCGGGGAGCTGTTTTTT. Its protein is CASSEGTGIYLTNTGELFF.

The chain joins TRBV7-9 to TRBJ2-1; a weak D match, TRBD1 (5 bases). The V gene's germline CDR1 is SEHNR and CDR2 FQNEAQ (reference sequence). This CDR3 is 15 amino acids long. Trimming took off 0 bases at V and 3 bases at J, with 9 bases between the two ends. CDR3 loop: CASSLAQGNYNEQFF. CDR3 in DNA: TGTGCCAGCAGCTTAGCCCAGGGTAACTACAATGAGCAGTTCTTC.

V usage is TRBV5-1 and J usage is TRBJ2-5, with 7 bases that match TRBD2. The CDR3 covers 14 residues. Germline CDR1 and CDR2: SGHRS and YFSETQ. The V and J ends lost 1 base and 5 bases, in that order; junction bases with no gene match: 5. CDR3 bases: TGCGCCAGCAGCTTGACTGCGGGGGACGAGACCCAGTACTTC. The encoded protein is CASSLTAGDETQYF.

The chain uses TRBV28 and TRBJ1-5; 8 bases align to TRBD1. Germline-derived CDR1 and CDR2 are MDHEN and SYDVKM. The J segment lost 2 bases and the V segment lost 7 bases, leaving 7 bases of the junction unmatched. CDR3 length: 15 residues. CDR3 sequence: CASITGGEGNQPQHF. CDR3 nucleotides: TGTGCCAGCATAACAGGGGGGGAGGGCAATCAGCCCCAGCATTTT.

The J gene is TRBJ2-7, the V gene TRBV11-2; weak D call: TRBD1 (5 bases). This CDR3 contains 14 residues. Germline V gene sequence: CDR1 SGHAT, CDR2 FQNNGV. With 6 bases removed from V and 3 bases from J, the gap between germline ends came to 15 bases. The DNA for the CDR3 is TGTGCCAGCAGTCCAACTTCAGGGATCTACGAGCAGTACTTC. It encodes CASSPTSGIYEQYF. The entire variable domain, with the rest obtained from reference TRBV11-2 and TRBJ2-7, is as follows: EAGVAQSPRYKIIEKRQSVAFWCNPISGHATLYWYQQILGQGPKLLIQFQNNGVVDDSQLPKDRFSAERLKGVDSTLKIQPAKLEDSAVYLCASSPTSGIYEQYFGPGTRLTVT.

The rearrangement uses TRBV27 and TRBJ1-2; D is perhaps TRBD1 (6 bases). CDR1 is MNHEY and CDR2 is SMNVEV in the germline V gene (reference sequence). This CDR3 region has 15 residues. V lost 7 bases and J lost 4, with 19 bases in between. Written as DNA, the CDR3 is TGTGCCAGCACCCGAGGGGCAGGGGAGCCCTATGGCTACACCTTC. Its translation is CASTRGAGEPYGYTF.

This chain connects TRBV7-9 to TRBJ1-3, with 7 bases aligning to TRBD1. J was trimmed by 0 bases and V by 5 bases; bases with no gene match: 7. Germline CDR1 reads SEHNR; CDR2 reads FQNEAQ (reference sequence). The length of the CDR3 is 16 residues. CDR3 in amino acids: CASSGDSGTSGNTIYF. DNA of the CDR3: TGTGCCAGCAGCGGGGACAGTGGGACCTCTGGAAACACCATATATTTT.

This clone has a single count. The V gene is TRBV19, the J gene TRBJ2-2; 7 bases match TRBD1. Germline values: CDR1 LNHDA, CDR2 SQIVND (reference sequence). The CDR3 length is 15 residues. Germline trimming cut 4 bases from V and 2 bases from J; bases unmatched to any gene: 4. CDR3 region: CASSRGQSNTGELFF. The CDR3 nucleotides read TGTGCCAGTAGTAGGGGACAGAGTAACACCGGGGAGCTGTTTTTT.

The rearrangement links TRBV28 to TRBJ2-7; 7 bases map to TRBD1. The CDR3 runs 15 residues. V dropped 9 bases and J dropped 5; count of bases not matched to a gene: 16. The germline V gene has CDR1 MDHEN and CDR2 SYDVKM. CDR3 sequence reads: CASYRGGQPYNEQYF. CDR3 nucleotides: TGTGCCAGTTACAGAGGGGGACAGCCCTATAACGAGCAGTACTTC.

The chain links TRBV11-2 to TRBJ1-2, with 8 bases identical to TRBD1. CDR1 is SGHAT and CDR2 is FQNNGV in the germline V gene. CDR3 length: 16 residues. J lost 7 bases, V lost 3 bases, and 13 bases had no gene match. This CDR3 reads CASSFIPGQGSVGYTF. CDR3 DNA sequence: TGTGCCAGCAGCTTCATCCCAGGACAGGGCAGTGTTGGCTACACCTTC.

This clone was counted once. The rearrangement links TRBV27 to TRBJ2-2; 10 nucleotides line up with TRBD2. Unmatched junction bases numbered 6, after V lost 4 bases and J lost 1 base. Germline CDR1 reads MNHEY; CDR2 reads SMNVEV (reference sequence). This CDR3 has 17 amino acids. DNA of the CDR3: TGTGCCAGCAGTTCTCTAGCGGGGGTGCTGAACACCGGGGAGCTGTTTTTT. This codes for CASSSLAGVLNTGELFF.

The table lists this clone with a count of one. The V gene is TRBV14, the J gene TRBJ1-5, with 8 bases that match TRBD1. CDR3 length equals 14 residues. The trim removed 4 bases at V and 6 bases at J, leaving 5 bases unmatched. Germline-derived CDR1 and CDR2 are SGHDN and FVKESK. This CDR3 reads CASSPGQGGQPQHF. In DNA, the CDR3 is TGTGCCAGCAGCCCTGGACAGGGAGGTCAGCCCCAGCATTTT.